This T cell receptor beta chain appears in the sequencing data of a study of blood T cell repertoires in COVID-19. CDR3 length: 16 residues. J gave up 9 bases and V 5 bases, and 14 bases lay outside the gene matches. Germline V gene lookup returns CDR1 LNHDA and CDR2 SQIVND (reference sequence). Method: immunoSEQ multiplex PCR; TCRdb's copy keeps in-frame clones and lacks some. The sample lists 250,000 to 300,000 clones; around 83% were seen once. Sequenced: peripheral blood. The source is an elderly man with acute or convalescent COVID-19. The chain links TRBV19 to TRBJ2-1; TRBD1 matches 9 bases. The CDR3 coding sequence is TGTGCCAGTAGTCTCCAGACCGGGACAGGGCATAGTGAGCAGTTCTTC. This sequence encodes CASSLQTGTGHSEQFF.